This TCR beta chain was captured by sequencing in a study of graft-versus-host responses after intestinal transplantation. Assay used: immunoSEQ multiplex PCR; TCRdb lists only in-frame clones, some missing. In the table there are about 86,000 clones, around 86% of which are singletons. As concerns this clone: No antigen is known for it.

This material consisted of unstimulated CD8+ T cells sorted from spleen or lymph node cells, taken before intestinal transplant. This TCR was sampled from a human donor who received an intestinal transplant.

DNA of the CDR3: TGTGCCACCAGCACCGGGGGCGACGCTGAAGCTTTCTTT. This encodes CATSTGGDAEAFF. The chain is built from TRBV15 and TRBJ1-1; the D gene is possibly TRBD1 (6 bases). V lost 4 bases and J 6 bases, leaving 12 bases between the germline ends. In germline, CDR1 is LNHNV, CDR2 YYDKDF (reference sequence). The CDR3 covers 13 residues. Complete variable domain (other parts from reference TRBV15 and TRBJ1-1): DAMVIQNPRYQVTQFGKPVTLSCSQTLNHNVMYWYQQKSSQAPKLLFHYYDKDFNNEADTPDNFQSRRPNTSFCFLDIRSPGLGDTAMYLCATSTGGDAEAFFGQGTRLTVV.